This T cell receptor (beta chain) originates from a study of memory CD4+ T cells and cytomegalovirus serostatus. Single viable CD3+CD4+CD8-CD45RO+ cells were sorted as the memory CD4+ T cells. Sequencing was performed with immunoSEQ multiplex PCR; in TCRdb, only in-frame clones are kept and a portion is missing. The table records approximately 88,000 clones, about 80% of them present only once. The germline CDR1 and CDR2 sequences are SQVTM and ANQGSEA. V was cut by 3 bases and J by 0 bases, with 8 bases left in between. The length of the CDR3 is 13 residues. Sample: memory CD4+ T cells from blood. The sequence was collected from an adult in good health and CMV-seropositive. This chain connects TRBV29-1 to TRBJ1-1; D is unresolved. The CDR3 sequence: CSVERQVNTEAFF. In DNA, the CDR3 is TGCAGCGTTGAGAGGCAGGTGAACACTGAAGCTTTCTTT.